This paragraph reports one TCR beta chain. The sample carries other DNA sequences with the same CDR3. TCRdb keeps only in-frame clones here, not all; method: immunoSEQ multiplex PCR. The repertoire consists of roughly 220,000 clones, with about 80% occurring once and the leading ten covering about 15%. Participants were aged about 18 to 89 years from 20 to 30 US areas. Among Cohort 3 donors, those recovered had two negative PCRs, clearance, or symptom resolution. The data were obtained in a study of blood T cell repertoires in COVID-19. Germline V gene data show CDR1 as MNHEY and CDR2 as SMNVEV (reference sequence). The CDR3 is 12 residues long. V was trimmed by 2 bases and J by 7 bases, leaving 6 bases between them.

The source material was PBMCs or T cells enriched from blood (not recorded which). The TCR originated in a man aged 40-49 years who had recovered from COVID-19. This chain links TRBV27 with TRBJ1-5; D call uncertain. The CDR3 nucleotides are TGTGCCAGCAGTTTAGGAGGCCAGCCCCAGCATTTT. This encodes CASSLGGQPQHF.